The 7 T cell receptor beta chains listed next were all sequenced from one sample in a study of response to subunit inactivated influenza vaccine. TCRdb used MiXCR to reprocess the RT-PCR reads, holding one entry per CDR3 protein. Of around 200,000 distinct CDR3 sequences in the sample, around 8.8% were seen once. The sample consisted of non-naive T cells sorted from PBMCs, taken on the day of vaccination. The receptors originated from a man aged 45-60 years who received an inactivated influenza vaccine.

J is TRBJ2-3 and V is TRBV18; 8 bases align to TRBD1. V shed 4 bases and J 4 bases; nucleotides not matched to a gene: 10. CDR3 size: 16 residues. Germline-derived CDR1 and CDR2 are KGHSH and LQKENI. The chain's CDR3 is CASSRRRDRCADTQYF. CDR3 DNA sequence: TGTGCCAGCTCACGACGCCGGGACAGGTGCGCAGATACGCAGTATTTT.

This rearrangement joins TRBV20-1 to TRBJ2-3, with TRBD2 as a possible D gene (5 bases). The V end lost 2 bases, the J end lost 0 bases, and 9 bases lay between the germline ends. Looked up from germline, CDR1 is DFQATT and CDR2 is SNEGSKA (reference sequence). This CDR3 is 14 amino acids long. The CDR3 region is CSARSGISTDTQYF. CDR3 in DNA: TGCAGTGCTAGATCCGGGATTAGCACAGATACGCAGTATTTT.

The CDR3 here is CASSWARGATYEQYF. The CDR3 DNA follows: TGTGCCAGCAGCTGGGCGCGCGGGGCAACCTACGAGCAGTACTTC. The chain employs TRBV12-3 or TRBV12-4 and TRBJ2-7; TRBD2 is a possible D gene (6 bases). Trimming cost V 6 bases and J 2 bases, with 17 bases left between them. CDR3 length: 15 amino acids.

This clonotype was seen at least ten times. This rearrangement joins TRBV12-3 or TRBV12-4 to TRBJ1-5, with TRBD1 matching 9 bases. Trimming cost V 4 bases and J 4 bases; bases outside gene matches: 5. This CDR3 contains 15 residues. CDR3 loop: CASSSGTGRNQPQHF. Here the CDR3 DNA reads TGTGCCAGCAGTTCAGGGACAGGGCGGAATCAGCCCCAGCATTTT.

This clonotype was found a few times. The CDR3 DNA sequence: TGTGCCAGCAGCTTACTTCGGCTAGGGGGAGAAACGCAGTATTTT. This gives the protein CASSLLRLGGETQYF. J is TRBJ2-3 and V is TRBV7-6, with D possibly TRBD1 on 6 matching bases. The CDR3 is 15 amino acids. Germline CDR1 SGHVS, CDR2 FNYEAQ. V lost 2 bases, J lost 9 bases, and 18 bases lay in between.

This chain connects TRBV11-2 to TRBJ2-7; D is tentatively TRBD1 or TRBD2 (5 bases each). Germline V gene lookup returns CDR1 SGHAT and CDR2 FQNNGV. The ends were cut back, 2 bases at V and 5 bases at J, with 13 bases in the middle. The CDR3 consists of 14 residues. CDR3 sequence reads: CASSLSGGLNEQYF. As DNA, the CDR3 is TGTGCCAGCAGCTTATCTGGGGGATTGAACGAGCAGTACTTC.

This clonotype was counted once. This rearrangement joins TRBV10-2 to TRBJ2-7; perhaps TRBD2 as D (6 bases). CDR3 length: 14 residues. Germline-derived CDR1 and CDR2 are WSHSY and SAAADI. Trimming shortened V by 10 bases and J by 0 bases, and 16 bases separated the two germline ends. This CDR3 reads CATLGLASSYEQYF. The CDR3 nucleotides read TGCGCCACTCTGGGACTCGCGAGCTCCTACGAGCAGTACTTC.